This section outlines one T cell receptor beta chain sequence together with its context. Its antigen is not identified. Only in-frame clones appear in the TCRdb table, and some are missing; sequencing was by immunoSEQ multiplex PCR. In the table there are 100,000 or so clones, 82% of which are singletons. V gave up 7 bases and J gave up 8 bases, with 15 bases separating them. Germline CDR1 and CDR2: LGHNA and YNFKEQ. The CDR3 is 14 residues long. The sample belongs to a study of T cell responses to AZD1222 COVID-19 vaccine. Notes on the study in general: Spike-specific TCR breadth and depth went up after people got two AZD1222 doses. Per reports, nearly half of all spike-specific TCRs target regions that are unmutated in variants. Clonal diversity may have been underestimated, and the donors were mostly white British, with more females than males. Repertoires were sampled only after the peak T cell response.

Specimen: peripheral blood, collected on day 0 of AZD1222 vaccination. The chain recombines TRBV4-2 with TRBJ1-6; no clear D. The TCR was taken from an adult in good health. In DNA, the CDR3 is TGTGCCAGCATGGGTCTACGAGGAGATTCACCCCTCCACTTT. It yields the protein CASMGLRGDSPLHF.